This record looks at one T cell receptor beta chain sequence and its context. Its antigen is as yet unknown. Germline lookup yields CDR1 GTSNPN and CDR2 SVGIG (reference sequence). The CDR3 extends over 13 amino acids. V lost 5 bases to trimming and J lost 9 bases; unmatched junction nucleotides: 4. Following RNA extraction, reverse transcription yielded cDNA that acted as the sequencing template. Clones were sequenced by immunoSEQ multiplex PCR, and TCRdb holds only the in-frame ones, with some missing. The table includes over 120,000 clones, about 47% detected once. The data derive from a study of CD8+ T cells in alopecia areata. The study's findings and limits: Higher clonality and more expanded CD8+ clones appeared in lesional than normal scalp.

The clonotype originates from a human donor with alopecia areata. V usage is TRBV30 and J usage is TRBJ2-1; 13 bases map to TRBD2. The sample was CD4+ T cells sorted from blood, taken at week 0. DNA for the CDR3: TGTGCCTGGGGGACTAGCGGGATTATTGAGCAGTTCTTC. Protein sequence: CAWGTSGIIEQFF.